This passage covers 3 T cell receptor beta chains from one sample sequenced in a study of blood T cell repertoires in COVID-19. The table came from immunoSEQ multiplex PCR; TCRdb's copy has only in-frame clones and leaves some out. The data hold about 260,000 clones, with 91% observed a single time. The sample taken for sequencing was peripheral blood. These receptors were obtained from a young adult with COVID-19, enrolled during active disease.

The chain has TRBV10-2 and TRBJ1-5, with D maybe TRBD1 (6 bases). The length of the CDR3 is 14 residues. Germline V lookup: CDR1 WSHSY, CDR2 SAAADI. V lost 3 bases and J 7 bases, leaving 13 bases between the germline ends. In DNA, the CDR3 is TGCGCCAGCAGTGAAGCGGGGGCTCGGCAGCCCCAGCATTTT. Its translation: CASSEAGARQPQHF.

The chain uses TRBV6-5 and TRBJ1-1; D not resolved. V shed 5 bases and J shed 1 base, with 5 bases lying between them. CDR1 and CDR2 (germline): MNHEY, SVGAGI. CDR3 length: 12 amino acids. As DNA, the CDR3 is TGTGCCAGCAGTCCGTCGAACACTGAAGCTTTCTTT. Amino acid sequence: CASSPSNTEAFF.

CDR3 sequence (DNA): TGTGCCAGTAGTAGGGGACTAGCGGAAGTCACTGGATTCAATGAGCAGTTCTTC. This encodes CASSRGLAEVTGFNEQFF. The chain combines TRBV19 with TRBJ2-1, with 11 bases lining up with TRBD2. J lost 6 bases, V lost 4 bases, and 14 bases had no gene match. The V gene's germline CDR1 is LNHDA and CDR2 SQIVND (reference sequence). The CDR3 contains 18 residues.